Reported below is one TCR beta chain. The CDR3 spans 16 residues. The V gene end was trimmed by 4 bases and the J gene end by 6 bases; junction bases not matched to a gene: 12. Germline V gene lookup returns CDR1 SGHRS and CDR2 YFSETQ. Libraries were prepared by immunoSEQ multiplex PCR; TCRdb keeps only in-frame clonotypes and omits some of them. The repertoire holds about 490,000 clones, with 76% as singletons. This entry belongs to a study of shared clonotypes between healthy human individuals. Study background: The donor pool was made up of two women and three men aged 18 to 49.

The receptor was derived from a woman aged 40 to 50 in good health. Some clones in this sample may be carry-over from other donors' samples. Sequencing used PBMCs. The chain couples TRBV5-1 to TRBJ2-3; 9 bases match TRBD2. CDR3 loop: CASSPAAGGLLDTQYF. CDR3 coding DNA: TGCGCCAGCAGCCCTGCGGCGGGAGGGCTCTTGGATACGCAGTATTTT. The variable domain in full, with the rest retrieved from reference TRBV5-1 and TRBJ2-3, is KAGVTQTPRYLIKTRGQQVTLSCSPISGHRSVSWYQQTPGQGLQFLFEYFSETQRNKGNFPGRFSGRQFSNSRSEMNVSTLELGDSALYLCASSPAAGGLLDTQYFGPGTRLTVL.